These T cell receptor beta chains were read from a single sample in a study of T cell changes during pregnancy in multiple sclerosis. Here immunoSEQ multiplex PCR was the method, and the copy in TCRdb shows in-frame clones only, minus some. The data hold some 37,000 clones, with just over 85% observed a single time. The sequenced sample was CD4+ T cells from peripheral blood mononuclear cells, obtained before pregnancy. The receptors come from a female donor with multiple sclerosis, enrolled in a pregnancy study. The CDR3 runs from the conserved cysteine through the conserved F or W. Fields, in order: V gene, J gene, D gene, clone size, CDR3 length, CDR3 DNA, CDR3 protein. D genes are given only for firm matches. Rows may omit the clone size; those that give it use once, few, many or a size class.

v_gene: TRBV6-6
j_gene: TRBJ2-3
d_gene: TRBD2
abundance: -
len: 14
CDR3nt: TGTGCCAGCAGGACGGGAGGGGACACAGATACGCAGTATTTT
CDR3aa: CASRTGGDTDTQYF

v_gene: TRBV9
j_gene: TRBJ2-3
d_gene: -
abundance: -
len: 16
CDR3nt: TGTGCCAGCAGCGCTGGGGCGCGGGATAGCACAGATACGCAGTATTTT
CDR3aa: CASSAGARDSTDTQYF

v_gene: TRBV7-9
j_gene: TRBJ1-4
d_gene: -
abundance: once
len: 15
CDR3nt: TGTGCCAGCAGACGGAAGGTTGGGGGCTTTGAAAAACTGTTTTTT
CDR3aa: CASRRKVGGFEKLFF

v_gene: TRBV5-5
j_gene: TRBJ2-7
d_gene: -
abundance: -
len: 13
CDR3nt: TGTGCCAGCAGCTTATCCGAGGGCTACGAGCAGTACTTC
CDR3aa: CASSLSEGYEQYF

v_gene: TRBV18
j_gene: TRBJ2-5
d_gene: -
abundance: -
len: 13
CDR3nt: TGTGCCAGCTCACCTGGACAGCAAGAGACCCAGTACTTC
CDR3aa: CASSPGQQETQYF

v_gene: TRBV29-1
j_gene: TRBJ2-7
d_gene: -
abundance: -
len: 12
CDR3nt: TGCAGCGTTGGCGGAGTTCACTACGAGCAGTACTTC
CDR3aa: CSVGGVHYEQYF

v_gene: TRBV30
j_gene: TRBJ1-1
d_gene: -
abundance: -
len: 14
CDR3nt: TGTGCCTCCCAGGTAGGGGATCTGAGCACTGAAGCTTTCTTT
CDR3aa: CASQVGDLSTEAFF

v_gene: TRBV30
j_gene: TRBJ2-1
d_gene: -
abundance: -
len: 15
CDR3nt: TGTGCCTGGAGTGTACGGGGGTCTCTAATCAATGAGCAGTTCTTC
CDR3aa: CAWSVRGSLINEQFF

v_gene: TRBV12-5
j_gene: TRBJ2-7
d_gene: -
abundance: -
len: 16
CDR3nt: TGTGCTAGTGGAAACCCGTTCCGAGACGGAGCCTACGAGCAGTACTTC
CDR3aa: CASGNPFRDGAYEQYF

v_gene: TRBV19
j_gene: TRBJ2-3
d_gene: -
abundance: -
len: 13
CDR3nt: TGTGCCAGTAGTTCTACTAACTCCGATACGCAGTATTTT
CDR3aa: CASSSTNSDTQYF

v_gene: TRBV27
j_gene: TRBJ1-5
d_gene: TRBD1
abundance: -
len: 17
CDR3nt: TGTGCCAGCAGTTCGGGACAGGTTTCTCATAGCAATCAGCCCCAGCATTTT
CDR3aa: CASSSGQVSHSNQPQHF

v_gene: TRBV14
j_gene: TRBJ2-7
d_gene: -
abundance: -
len: 12
CDR3nt: TGTGCCAGCAGCCCTAGCTCCTACGAGCAGTACTTC
CDR3aa: CASSPSSYEQYF

v_gene: TRBV30
j_gene: TRBJ2-1
d_gene: TRBD1
abundance: -
len: 14
CDR3nt: TGTGCCTTTACAGGGGGCTCTAAAAATGCTGAGCAGTTCTTC
CDR3aa: CAFTGGSKNAEQFF

v_gene: TRBV18
j_gene: TRBJ1-1
d_gene: -
abundance: few
len: 14
CDR3nt: TGTGCCAGCTCACCAAGACTCGTAAACACTGAAGCTTTCTTT
CDR3aa: CASSPRLVNTEAFF

v_gene: TRBV10-3
j_gene: TRBJ1-2
d_gene: -
abundance: -
len: 13
CDR3nt: TGTGCCATCAGTGAGTTCCAGGGGTATGGCTACACCTTC
CDR3aa: CAISEFQGYGYTF

v_gene: TRBV5-4
j_gene: TRBJ1-3
d_gene: -
abundance: -
len: 16
CDR3nt: TGTGCCAGCAGCTCCAGGACTTCTGGATCTGGAAACACCATATATTTT
CDR3aa: CASSSRTSGSGNTIYF

v_gene: TRBV5-1
j_gene: TRBJ1-1
d_gene: -
abundance: -
len: 13
CDR3nt: TGCGCCACCGGACATGATATGAACACTGAAGCTTTCTTT
CDR3aa: CATGHDMNTEAFF

v_gene: TRBV2
j_gene: TRBJ1-2
d_gene: TRBD1
abundance: -
len: 13
CDR3nt: TGTGCCAGCAGGGACGACAGGGACTATGGCTACACCTTC
CDR3aa: CASRDDRDYGYTF